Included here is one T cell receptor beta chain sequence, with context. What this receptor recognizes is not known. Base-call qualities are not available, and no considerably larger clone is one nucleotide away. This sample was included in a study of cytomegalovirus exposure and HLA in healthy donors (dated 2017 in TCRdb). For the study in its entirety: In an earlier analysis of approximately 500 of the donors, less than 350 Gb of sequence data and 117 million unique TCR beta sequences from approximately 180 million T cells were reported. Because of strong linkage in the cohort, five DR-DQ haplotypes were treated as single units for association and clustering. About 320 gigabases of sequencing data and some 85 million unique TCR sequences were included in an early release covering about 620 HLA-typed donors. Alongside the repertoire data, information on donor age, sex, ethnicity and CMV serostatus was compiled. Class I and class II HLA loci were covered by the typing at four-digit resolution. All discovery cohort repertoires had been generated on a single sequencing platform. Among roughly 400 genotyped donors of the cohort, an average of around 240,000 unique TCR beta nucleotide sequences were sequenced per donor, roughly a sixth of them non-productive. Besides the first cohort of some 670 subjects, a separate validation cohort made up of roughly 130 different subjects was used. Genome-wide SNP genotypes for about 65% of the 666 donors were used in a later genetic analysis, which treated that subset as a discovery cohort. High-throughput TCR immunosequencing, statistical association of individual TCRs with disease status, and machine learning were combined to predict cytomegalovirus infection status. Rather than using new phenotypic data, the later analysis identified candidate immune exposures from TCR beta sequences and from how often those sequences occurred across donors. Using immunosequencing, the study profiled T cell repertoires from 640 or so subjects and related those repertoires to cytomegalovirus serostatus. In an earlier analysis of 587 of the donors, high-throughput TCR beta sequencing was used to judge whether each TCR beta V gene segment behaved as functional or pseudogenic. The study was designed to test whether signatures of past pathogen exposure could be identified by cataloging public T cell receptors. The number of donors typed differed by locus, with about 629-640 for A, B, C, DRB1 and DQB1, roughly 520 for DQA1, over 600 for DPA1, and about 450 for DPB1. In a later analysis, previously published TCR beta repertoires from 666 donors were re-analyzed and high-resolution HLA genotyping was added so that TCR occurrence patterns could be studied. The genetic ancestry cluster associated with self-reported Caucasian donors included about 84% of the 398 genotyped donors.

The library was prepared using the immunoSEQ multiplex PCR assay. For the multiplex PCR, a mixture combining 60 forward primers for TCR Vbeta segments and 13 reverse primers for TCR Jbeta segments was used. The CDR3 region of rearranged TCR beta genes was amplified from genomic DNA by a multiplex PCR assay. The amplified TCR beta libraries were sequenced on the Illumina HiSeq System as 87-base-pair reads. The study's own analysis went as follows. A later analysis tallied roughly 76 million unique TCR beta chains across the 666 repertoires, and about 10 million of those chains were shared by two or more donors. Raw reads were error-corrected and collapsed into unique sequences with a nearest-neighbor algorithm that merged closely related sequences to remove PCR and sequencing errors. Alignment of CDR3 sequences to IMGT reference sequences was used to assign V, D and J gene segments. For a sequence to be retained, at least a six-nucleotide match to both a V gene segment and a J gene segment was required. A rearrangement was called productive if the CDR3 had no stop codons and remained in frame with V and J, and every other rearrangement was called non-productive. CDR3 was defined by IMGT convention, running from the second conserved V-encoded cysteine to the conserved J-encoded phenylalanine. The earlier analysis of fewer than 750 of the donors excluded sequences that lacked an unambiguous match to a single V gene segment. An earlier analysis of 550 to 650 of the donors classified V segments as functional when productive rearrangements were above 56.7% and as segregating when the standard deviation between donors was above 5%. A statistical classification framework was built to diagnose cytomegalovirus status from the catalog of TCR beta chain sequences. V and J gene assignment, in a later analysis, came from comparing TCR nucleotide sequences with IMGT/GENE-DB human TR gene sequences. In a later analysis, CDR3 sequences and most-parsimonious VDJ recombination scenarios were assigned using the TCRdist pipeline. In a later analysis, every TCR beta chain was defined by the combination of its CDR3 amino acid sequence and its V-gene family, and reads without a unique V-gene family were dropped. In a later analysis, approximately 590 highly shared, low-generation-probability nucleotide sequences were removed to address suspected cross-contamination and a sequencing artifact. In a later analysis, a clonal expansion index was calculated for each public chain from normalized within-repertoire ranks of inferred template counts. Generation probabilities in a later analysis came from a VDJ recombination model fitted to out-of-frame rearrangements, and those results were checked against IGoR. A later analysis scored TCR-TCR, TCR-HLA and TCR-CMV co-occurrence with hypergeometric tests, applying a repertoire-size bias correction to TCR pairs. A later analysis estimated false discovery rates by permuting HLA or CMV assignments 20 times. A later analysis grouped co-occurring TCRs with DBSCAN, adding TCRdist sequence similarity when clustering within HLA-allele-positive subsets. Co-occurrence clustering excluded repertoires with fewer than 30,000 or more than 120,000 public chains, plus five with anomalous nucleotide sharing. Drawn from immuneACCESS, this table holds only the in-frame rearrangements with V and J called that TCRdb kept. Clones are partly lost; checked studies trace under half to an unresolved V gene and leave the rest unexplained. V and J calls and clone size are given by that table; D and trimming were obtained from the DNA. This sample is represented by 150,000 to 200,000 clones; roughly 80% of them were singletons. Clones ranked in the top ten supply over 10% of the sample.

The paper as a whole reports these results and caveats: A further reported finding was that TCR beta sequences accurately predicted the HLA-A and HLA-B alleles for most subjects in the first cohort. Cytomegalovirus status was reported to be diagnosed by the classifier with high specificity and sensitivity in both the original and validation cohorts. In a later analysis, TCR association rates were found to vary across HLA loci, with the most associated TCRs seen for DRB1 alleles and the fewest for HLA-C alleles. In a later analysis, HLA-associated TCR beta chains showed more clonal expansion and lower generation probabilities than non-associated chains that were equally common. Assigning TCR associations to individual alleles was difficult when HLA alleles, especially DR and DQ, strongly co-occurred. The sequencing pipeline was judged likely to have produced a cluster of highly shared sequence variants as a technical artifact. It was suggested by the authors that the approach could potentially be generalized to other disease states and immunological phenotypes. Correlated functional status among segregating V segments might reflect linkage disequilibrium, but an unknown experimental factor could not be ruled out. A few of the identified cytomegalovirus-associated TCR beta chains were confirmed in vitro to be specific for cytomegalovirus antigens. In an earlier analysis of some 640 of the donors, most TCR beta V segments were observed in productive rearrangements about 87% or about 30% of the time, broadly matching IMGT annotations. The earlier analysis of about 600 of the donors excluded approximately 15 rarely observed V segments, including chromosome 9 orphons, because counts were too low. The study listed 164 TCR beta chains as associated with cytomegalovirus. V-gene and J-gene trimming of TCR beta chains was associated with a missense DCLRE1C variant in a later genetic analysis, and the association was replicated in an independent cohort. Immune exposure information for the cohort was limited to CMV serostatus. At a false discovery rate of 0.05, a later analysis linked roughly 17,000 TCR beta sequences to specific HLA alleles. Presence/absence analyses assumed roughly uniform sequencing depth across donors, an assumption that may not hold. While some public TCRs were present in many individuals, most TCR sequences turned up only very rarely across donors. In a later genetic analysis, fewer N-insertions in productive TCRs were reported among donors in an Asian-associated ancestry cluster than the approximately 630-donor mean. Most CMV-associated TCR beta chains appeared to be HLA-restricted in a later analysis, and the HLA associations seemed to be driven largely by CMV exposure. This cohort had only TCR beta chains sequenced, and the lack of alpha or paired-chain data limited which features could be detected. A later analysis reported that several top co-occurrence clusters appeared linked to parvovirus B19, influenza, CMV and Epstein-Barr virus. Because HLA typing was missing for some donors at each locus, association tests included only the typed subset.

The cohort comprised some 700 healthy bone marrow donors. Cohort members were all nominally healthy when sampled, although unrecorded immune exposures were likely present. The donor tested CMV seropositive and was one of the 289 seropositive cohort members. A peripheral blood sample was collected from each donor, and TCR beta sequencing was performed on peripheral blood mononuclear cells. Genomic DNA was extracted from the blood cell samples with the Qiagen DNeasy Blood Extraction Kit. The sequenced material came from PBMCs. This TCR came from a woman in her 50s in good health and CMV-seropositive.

CDR3 region: CASSSQGNQPQHF. The DNA reads TGTGCCAGCAGTTCACAGGGGAATCAGCCCCAGCATTTT. The chain is made from TRBV6-5 and TRBJ1-5; TRBD1 agrees with 7 junctional bases. CDR1 and CDR2 are read off the germline V gene as MNHEY and SVGAGI. From its cysteine to its phenylalanine, the CDR3 spans 13 amino acids. Left in the record is the CDR3 DNA by itself, 39 bases read in frame from the first base. Trimming removed 4 bases from V and 4 bases from J; the gene matches leave 1 base unexplained.